This TCR beta chain appears in the sequencing data of a study of beta chain features in type 1 diabetes. Reverse transcription of all isolated RNA meant that expressed TCRB transcripts were sequenced. Method: immunoSEQ multiplex PCR; TCRdb's copy keeps in-frame clones and lacks some. Seen here are roughly 450,000 clones, roughly an eighth observed once, and the top ten hold 0.045% to 0.05%. This clone was seen a few times. Germline lookup yields CDR1 SGHVS and CDR2 FNYEAQ. This CDR3 has 17 amino acids. Between the trimmed V and J ends, which lost 0 bases and 1 base, there was a span of 14 bases. The sequence came from a woman aged 18-29 years in good health. The V call is TRBV7-6, the J call TRBJ2-3; the D gene is possibly TRBD1 (6 bases). The sample consisted of naive CD4+ T cells from blood. CDR3 amino acids: CASSLAVLRQGTDTQYF. The CDR3 DNA follows: TGTGCCAGCAGCTTAGCTGTCTTGAGACAGGGCACAGATACGCAGTATTTT.